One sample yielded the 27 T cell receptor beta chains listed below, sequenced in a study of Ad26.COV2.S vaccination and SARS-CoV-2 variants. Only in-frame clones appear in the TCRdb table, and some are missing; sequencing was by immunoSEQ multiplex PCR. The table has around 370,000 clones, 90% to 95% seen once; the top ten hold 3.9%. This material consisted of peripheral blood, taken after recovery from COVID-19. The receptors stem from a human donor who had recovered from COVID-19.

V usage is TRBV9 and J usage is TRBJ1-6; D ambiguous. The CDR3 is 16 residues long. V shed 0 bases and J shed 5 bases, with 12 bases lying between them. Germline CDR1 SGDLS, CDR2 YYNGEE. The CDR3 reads CASSVEVSAHNSPLHF. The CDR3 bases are TGTGCCAGCAGCGTAGAGGTTTCGGCGCATAATTCACCCCTCCACTTT.

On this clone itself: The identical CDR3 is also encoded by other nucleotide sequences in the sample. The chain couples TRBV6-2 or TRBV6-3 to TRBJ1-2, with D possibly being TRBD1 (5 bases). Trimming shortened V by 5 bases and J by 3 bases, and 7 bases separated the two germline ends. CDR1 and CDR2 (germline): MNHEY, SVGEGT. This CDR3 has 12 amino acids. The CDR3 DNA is TGTGCCAGCAGTCAGGGCGACTATGGCTACACCTTC. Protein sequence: CASSQGDYGYTF.

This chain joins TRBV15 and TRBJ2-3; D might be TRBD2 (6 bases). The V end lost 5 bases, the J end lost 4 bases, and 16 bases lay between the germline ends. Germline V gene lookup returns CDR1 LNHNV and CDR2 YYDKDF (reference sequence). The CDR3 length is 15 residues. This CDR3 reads CATSERDFGADTQYF. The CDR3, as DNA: TGTGCCACCAGCGAACGGGACTTTGGGGCAGATACGCAGTATTTT. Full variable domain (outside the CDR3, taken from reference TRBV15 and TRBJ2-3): DAMVIQNPRYQVTQFGKPVTLSCSQTLNHNVMYWYQQKSSQAPKLLFHYYDKDFNNEADTPDNFQSRRPNTSFCFLDIRSPGLGDTAMYLCATSERDFGADTQYFGPGTRLTVL.

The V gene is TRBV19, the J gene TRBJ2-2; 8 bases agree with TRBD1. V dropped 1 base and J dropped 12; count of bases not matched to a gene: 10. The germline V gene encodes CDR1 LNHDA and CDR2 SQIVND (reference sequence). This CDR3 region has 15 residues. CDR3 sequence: CASSIVGQGARKLFF. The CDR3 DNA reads TGTGCCAGTAGTATAGTGGGGCAGGGGGCGCGTAAGCTGTTTTTT.

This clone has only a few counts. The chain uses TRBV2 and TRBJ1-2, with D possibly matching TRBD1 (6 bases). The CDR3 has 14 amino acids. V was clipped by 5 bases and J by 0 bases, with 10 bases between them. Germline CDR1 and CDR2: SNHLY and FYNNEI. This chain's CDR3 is CASSYRDTNYGYTF. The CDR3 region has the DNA TGTGCCAGCAGTTACAGGGACACTAACTATGGCTACACCTTC.

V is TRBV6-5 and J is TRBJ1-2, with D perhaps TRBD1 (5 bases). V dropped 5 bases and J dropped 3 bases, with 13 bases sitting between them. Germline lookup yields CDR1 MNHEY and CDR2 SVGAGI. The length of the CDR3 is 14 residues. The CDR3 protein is CASSPAGGDYGYTF. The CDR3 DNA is TGTGCCAGCAGTCCCGCGGGGGGGGACTATGGCTACACCTTC.

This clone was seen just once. This chain's CDR3 is CASSIERNSPLHF. CDR3 nucleotides: TGTGCCAGTAGTATAGAGCGAAATTCACCCCTCCACTTT. The chain has TRBV19 and TRBJ1-6; D is unclear. The V gene's germline CDR1 is LNHDA and CDR2 SQIVND (reference sequence). Trimming took off 0 bases at V and 7 bases at J, with 4 bases between the two ends. The CDR3 runs to 13 residues.

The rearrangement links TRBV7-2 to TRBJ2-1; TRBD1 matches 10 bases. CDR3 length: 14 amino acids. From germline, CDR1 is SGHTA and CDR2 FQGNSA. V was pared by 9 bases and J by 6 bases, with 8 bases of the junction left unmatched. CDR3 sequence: CARKPGQGFNEQFF. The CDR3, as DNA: TGTGCCAGGAAACCGGGACAGGGGTTCAATGAGCAGTTCTTC.

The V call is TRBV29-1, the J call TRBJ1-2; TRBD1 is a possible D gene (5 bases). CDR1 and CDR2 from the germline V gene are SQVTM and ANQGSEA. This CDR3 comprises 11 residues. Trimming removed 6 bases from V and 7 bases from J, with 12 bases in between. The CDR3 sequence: CSVPGDFGYTF. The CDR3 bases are TGCAGCGTCCCGGGGGACTTTGGCTACACCTTC.

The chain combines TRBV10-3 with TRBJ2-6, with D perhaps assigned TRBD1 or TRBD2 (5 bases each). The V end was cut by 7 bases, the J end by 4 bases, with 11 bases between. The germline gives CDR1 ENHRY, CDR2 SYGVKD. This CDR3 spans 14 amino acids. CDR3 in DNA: TGTGCCATCAACGGGGCTACGGGGGCCAACGTCCTGACTTTC. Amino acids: CAINGATGANVLTF.

In DNA, the CDR3 is TGTGCTAGTGGAAAGGGAAACGGTGAAAAACTGTTTTTT. The encoded protein is CASGKGNGEKLFF. The chain couples TRBV12-5 to TRBJ1-4; D gene uncertain. Germline values: CDR1 LGHNT, CDR2 FRNRAP. The CDR3 runs to 13 residues. Trimming pared 6 bases from V and 7 bases from J, leaving 12 bases between.

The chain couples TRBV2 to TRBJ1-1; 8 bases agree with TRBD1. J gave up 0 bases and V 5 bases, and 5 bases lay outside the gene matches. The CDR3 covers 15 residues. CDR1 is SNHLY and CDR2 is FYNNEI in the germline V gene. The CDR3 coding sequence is TGTGCCAGCAGTCCAGGACAGGGTATGAACACTGAAGCTTTCTTT. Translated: CASSPGQGMNTEAFF.

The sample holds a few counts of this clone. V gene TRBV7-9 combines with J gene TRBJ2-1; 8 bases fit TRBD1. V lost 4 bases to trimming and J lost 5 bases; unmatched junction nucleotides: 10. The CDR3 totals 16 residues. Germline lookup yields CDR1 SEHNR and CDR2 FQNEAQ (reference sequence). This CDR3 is CASSSSDRVVHNEQFF. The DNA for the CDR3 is TGTGCCAGCAGCTCCTCGGACAGGGTAGTTCACAATGAGCAGTTCTTC. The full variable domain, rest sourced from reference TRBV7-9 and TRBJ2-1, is DTGVSQNPRHKITKRGQNVTFRCDPISEHNRLYWYRQTLGQGPEFLTYFQNEAQLEKSRLLSDRFSAERPKGSFSTLEIQRTEQGDSAMYLCASSSSDRVVHNEQFFGPGTRLTVL.

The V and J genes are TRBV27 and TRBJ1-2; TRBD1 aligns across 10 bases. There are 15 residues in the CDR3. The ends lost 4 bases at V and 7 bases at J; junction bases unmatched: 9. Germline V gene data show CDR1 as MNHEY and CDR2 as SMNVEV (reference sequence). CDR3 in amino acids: CASSYNDRDRGGYTF. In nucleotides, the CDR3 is TGTGCCAGCAGTTACAATGACCGGGACAGGGGTGGCTACACCTTC.

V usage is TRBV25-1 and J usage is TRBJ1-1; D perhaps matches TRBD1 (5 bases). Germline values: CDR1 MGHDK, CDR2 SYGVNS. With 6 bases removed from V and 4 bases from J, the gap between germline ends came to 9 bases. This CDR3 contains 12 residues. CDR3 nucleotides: TGTGCCAGCAGAGGGGTGGCCACTGAAGCTTTCTTT. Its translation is CASRGVATEAFF.

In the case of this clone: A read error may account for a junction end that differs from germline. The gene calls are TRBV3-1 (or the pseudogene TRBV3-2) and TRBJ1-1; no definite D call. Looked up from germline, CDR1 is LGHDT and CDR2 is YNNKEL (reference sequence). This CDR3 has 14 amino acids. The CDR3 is CASSQVERNAEAFF. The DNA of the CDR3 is TGTGCCAGCAGCCAAGTAGAAAGGAACGCTGAAGCTTTCTTT.

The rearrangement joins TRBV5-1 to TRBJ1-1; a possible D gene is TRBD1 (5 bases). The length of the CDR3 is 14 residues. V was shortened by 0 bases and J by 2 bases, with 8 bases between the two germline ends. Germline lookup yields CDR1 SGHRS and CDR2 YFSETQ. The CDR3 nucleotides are TGCGCCAGCAGCTTGGTGTGGGACAACACTGAAGCTTTCTTT. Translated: CASSLVWDNTEAFF.

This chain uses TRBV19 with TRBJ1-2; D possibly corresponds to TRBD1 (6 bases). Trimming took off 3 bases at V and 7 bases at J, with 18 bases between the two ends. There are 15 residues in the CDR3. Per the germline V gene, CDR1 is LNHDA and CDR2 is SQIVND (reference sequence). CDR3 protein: CASSIERGRGRGYTF. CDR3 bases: TGTGCCAGTAGTATCGAGAGGGGGAGGGGTCGTGGCTACACCTTC.

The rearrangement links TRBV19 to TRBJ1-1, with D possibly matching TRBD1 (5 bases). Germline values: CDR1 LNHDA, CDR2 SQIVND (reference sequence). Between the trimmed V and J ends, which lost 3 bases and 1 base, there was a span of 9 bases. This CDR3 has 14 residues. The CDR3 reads CASSMARANTEAFF. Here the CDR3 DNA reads TGTGCCAGTAGTATGGCCAGGGCGAACACTGAAGCTTTCTTT.

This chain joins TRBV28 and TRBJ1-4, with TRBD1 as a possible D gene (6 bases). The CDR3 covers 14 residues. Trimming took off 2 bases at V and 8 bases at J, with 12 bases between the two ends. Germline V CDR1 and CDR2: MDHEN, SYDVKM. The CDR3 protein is CASSLGGQREKLFF. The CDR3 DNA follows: TGTGCCAGCAGTTTAGGGGGGCAACGAGAAAAACTGTTTTTT.

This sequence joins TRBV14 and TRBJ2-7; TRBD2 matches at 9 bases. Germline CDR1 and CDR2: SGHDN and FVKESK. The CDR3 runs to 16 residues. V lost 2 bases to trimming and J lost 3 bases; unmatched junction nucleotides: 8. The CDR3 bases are TGTGCCAGCAGCCAAATGGTACTAGCGGGCAGCTACGAGCAGTACTTC. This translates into CASSQMVLAGSYEQYF. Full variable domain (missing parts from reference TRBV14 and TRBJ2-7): EAGVTQFPSHSVIEKGQTVTLRCDPISGHDNLYWYRRVMGKEIKFLLHFVKESKQDESGMPNNRFLAERTGGTYSTLKVQPAELEDSGVYFCASSQMVLAGSYEQYFGPGTRLTVT.

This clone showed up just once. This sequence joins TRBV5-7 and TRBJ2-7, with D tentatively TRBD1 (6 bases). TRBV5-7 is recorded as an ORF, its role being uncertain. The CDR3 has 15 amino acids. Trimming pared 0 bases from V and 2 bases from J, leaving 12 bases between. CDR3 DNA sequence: TGTGCCAGCAGCTTGGTGCAGGGGATAACCTACGAGCAGTACTTC. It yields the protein CASSLVQGITYEQYF.

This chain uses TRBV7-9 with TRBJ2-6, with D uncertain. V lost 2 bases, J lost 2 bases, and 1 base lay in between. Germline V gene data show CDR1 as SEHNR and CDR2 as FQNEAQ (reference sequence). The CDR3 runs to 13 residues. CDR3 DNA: TGTGCCAGCAGCTTACCTGGGGCCAACGTCCTGACTTTC. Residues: CASSLPGANVLTF.

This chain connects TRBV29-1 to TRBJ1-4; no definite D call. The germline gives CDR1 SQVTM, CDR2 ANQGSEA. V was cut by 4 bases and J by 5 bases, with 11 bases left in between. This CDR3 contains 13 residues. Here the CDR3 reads CSVGGRNNEKLFF. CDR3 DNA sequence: TGCAGCGTTGGGGGTCGGAACAATGAAAAACTGTTTTTT.

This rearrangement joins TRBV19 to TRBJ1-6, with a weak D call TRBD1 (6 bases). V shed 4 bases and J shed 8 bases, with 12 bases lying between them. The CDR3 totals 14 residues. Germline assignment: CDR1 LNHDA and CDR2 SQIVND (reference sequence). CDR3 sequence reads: CASSNRGPDSPLHF. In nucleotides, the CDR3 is TGTGCCAGTAGTAACCGGGGGCCGGATTCACCCCTCCACTTT.

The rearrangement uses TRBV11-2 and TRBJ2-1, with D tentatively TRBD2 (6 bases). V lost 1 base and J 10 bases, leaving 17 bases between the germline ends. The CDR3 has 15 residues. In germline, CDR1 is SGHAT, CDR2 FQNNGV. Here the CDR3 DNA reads TGTGCCAGCAGCTTAGTTGGGGGTCCGGAGGGGGAGCAGTTCTTC. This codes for CASSLVGGPEGEQFF.

Here the CDR3 reads CASSLAAAGELFF. CDR3 sequence (DNA): TGTGCCAGCAGCTTGGCCGCGGCCGGGGAGCTGTTTTTT. The J gene is TRBJ2-2, the V gene TRBV5-5; D is unclear. The germline V gene encodes CDR1 SGHKS and CDR2 YYEKEE (reference sequence). V was shortened by 0 bases and J by 6 bases, with 6 bases between the two germline ends. The CDR3 extends over 13 amino acids.